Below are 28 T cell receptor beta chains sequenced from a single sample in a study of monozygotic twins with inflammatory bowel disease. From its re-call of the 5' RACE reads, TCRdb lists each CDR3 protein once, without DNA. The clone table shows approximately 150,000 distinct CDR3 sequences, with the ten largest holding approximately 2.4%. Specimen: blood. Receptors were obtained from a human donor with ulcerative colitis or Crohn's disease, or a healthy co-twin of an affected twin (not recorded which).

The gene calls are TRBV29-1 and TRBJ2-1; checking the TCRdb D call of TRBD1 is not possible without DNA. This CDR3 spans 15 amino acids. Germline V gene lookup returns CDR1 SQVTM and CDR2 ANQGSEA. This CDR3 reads CSVEARTGGINEQFF.

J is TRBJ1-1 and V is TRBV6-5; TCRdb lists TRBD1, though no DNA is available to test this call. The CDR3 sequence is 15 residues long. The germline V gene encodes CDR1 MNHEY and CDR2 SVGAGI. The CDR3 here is CASSYPMGRGTEAFF.

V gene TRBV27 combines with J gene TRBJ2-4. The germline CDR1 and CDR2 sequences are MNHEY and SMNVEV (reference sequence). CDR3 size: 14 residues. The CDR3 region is CASSPHGAKNIQYF.

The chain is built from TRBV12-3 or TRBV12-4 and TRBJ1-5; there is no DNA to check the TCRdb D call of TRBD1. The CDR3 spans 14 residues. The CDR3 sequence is CASGTTGERGPQHF.

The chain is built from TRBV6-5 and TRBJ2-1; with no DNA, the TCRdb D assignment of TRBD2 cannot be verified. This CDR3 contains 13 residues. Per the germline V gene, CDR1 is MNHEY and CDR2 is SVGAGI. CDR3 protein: CASSAGGYNEQFF.

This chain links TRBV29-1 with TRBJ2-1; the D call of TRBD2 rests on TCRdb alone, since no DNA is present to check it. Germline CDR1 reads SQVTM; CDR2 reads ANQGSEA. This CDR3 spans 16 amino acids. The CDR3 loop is CSVEEPLAGVDNEQFF.

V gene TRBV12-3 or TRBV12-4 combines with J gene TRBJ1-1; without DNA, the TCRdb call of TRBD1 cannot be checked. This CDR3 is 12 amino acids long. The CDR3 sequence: CASKGQTSEAFF.

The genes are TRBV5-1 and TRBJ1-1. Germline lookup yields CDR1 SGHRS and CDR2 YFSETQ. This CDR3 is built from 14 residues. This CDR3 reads CASSLGRGTSEAFF.

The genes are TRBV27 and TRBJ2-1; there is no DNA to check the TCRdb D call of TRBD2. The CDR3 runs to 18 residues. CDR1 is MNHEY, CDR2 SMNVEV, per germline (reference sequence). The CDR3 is CASSFGWGLAGGQNEQFF.

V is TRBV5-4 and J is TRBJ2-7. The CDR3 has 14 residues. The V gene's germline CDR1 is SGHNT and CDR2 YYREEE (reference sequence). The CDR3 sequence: CASSSRGSSYEQYF.

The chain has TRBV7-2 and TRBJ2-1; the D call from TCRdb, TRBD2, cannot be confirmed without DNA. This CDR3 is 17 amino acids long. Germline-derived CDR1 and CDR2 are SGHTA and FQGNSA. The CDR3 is CASSQTSGTLLQNEQFF.

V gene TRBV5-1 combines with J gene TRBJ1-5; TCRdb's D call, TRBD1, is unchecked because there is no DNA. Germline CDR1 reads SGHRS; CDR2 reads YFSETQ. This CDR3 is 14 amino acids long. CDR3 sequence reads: CASSETGANQPQHF.

The CDR3 protein is CASRSVLAGGQVNEQFF. V and J are TRBV27 and TRBJ2-1; TCRdb proposes TRBD2, but this gene call is untestable without DNA. The length of the CDR3 is 17 residues. Germline V lookup: CDR1 MNHEY, CDR2 SMNVEV (reference sequence).

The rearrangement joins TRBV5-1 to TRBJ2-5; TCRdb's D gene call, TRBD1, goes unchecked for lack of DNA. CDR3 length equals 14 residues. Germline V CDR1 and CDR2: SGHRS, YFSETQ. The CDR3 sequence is CASSPDSGEETQYF.

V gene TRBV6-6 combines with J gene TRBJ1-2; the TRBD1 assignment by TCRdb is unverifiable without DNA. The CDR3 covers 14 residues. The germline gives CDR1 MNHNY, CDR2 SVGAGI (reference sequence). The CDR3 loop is CASSYGGTTYGYTF.

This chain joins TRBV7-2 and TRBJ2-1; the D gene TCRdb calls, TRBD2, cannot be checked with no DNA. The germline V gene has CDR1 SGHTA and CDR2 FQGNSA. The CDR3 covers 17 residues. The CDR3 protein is CASSRTSGGAERNEQFF. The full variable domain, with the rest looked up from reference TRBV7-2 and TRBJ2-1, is GAGVSQSPSNKVTEKGKDVELRCDPISGHTALYWYRQSLGQGLEFLIYFQGNSAPDKSGLPSDRFSAERTGGSVSTLTIQRTQQEDSAVYLCASSRTSGGAERNEQFFGPGTRLTVL.

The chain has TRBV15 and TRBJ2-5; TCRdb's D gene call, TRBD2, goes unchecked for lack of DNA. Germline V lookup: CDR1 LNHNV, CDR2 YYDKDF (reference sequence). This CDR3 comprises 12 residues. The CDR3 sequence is CATSRGEGLKDF.

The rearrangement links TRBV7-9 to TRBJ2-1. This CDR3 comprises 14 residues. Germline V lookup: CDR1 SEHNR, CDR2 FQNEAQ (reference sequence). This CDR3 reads CASSLGSEVNEQFF.

The CDR3 here is CASSLRGGGTEAFF. The chain is built from TRBV5-1 and TRBJ1-1; the D call of TRBD1 rests on TCRdb alone, since no DNA is present to check it. Looked up from germline, CDR1 is SGHRS and CDR2 is YFSETQ. The CDR3 extends over 14 amino acids.

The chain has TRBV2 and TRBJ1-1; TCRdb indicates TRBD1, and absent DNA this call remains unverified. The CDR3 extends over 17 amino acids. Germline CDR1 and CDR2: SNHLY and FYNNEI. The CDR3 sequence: CASSVSLRWGTNTEAFF.

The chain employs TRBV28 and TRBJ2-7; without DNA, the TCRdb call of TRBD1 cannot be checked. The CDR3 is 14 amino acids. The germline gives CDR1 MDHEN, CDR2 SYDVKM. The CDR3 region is CASSFGQGAGEQYF.

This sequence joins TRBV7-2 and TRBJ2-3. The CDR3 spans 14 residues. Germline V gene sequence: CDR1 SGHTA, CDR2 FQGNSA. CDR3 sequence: CASSLGLATDTQYF. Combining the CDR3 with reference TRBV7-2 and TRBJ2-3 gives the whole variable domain GAGVSQSPSNKVTEKGKDVELRCDPISGHTALYWYRQSLGQGLEFLIYFQGNSAPDKSGLPSDRFSAERTGGSVSTLTIQRTQQEDSAVYLCASSLGLATDTQYFGPGTRLTVL.

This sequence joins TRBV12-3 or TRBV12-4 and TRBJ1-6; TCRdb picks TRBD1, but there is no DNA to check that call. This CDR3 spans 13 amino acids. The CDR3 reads CASTMDSNSPLHF.

The chain's CDR3 is CASSGDREVSDEQFF. The chain is built from TRBV12-3 or TRBV12-4 and TRBJ2-1; the D gene TCRdb calls, TRBD1, cannot be checked with no DNA. The CDR3 has 15 residues.

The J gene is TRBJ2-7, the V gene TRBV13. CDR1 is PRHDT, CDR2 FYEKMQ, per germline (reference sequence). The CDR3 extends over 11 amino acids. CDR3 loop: CASSLRNDQYF.

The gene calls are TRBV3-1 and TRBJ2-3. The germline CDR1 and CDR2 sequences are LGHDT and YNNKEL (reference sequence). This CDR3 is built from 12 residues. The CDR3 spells CASSQWADTQYF.

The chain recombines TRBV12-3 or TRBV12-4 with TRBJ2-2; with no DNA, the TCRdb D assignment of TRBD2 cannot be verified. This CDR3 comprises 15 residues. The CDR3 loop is CASRSTSGSTGELFF.

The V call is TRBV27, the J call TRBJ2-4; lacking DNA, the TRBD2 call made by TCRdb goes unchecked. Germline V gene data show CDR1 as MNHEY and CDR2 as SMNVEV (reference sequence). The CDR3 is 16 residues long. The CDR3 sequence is CASSLGGGLAKNIQYF.